This T cell receptor (beta chain) was identified during a study of cytomegalovirus exposure and HLA in healthy donors (dated by TCRdb to about 2017). Broadly, across the study: According to an earlier analysis of several hundred of the donors, about 179 million T cells yielded roughly 110 million unique TCR beta sequences and about 300 Gb of sequence data. An early release covering about 600 HLA-typed donors comprised about 310 gigabases of sequencing data and tens of millions of unique TCR sequences. Genome-wide SNP genotypes for about three fifths of the roughly 670 donors were used in a later genetic analysis, which treated that subset as a discovery cohort. The number of donors typed differed by locus, with roughly 620-640 for A, B, C, DRB1 and DQB1, 522 for DQA1, some 570 for DPA1, and some 450 for DPB1. The genetic ancestry cluster associated with self-reported Caucasian donors included roughly four fifths of the roughly 400 genotyped donors. On average, roughly 250,000 unique TCR beta nucleotide sequences were sequenced per donor among a few hundred genotyped donors of the cohort, with approximately 18% of those sequences being non-productive. Alongside the repertoire data, information on donor age, sex, ethnicity and CMV serostatus was compiled. The later analysis used no new phenotypic data to find candidate immune exposures, relying instead on TCR beta sequences and their occurrence across donors. All discovery cohort repertoires had been generated on a single sequencing platform. A later analysis re-analyzed previously published TCR beta repertoires from hundreds of donors and added high-resolution HLA genotyping to study TCR occurrence patterns. An earlier analysis of fewer than 700 of the donors applied high-throughput TCR beta sequencing to assess whether each TCR beta V gene segment acted as functional or pseudogenic. Because of strong linkage in the cohort, roughly five DR-DQ haplotypes were treated as single units for association and clustering. The study aimed to test whether signatures of past pathogen exposure could be identified by cataloging public T cell receptors. Along with the approximately 700-subject first cohort, a separate validation cohort of roughly 110 different subjects was used. Using immunosequencing, the study profiled T cell repertoires from about 620 subjects and related those repertoires to cytomegalovirus serostatus. Both class I and class II loci were covered by HLA typing, at four-digit resolution. The study combined high-throughput TCR immunosequencing, statistical association of individual TCRs with disease status, and machine learning to predict cytomegalovirus infection status.

CDR1 and CDR2, per the germline V gene, are SGHAT and FQNNGV. V is pruned by 5 bases and J by 6 bases, leaving 4 bases of the junction without a gene match. Counted from cysteine to phenylalanine, this CDR3 has 12 amino acids. Only the CDR3 region is kept as DNA, spanning 36 bases read in frame from base 1. Points the paper makes about the study in general: Presence/absence analyses assumed roughly uniform sequencing depth across donors, an assumption that may not hold. Broadly in line with IMGT annotations, most TCR beta V segments showed up in productive rearrangements about 87% or about 30% of the time in an earlier analysis of a few hundred of the donors. A group of highly shared sequence variants was considered likely to be a technical artifact of the sequencing pipeline. A later analysis found that HLA-associated TCR beta chains were more clonally expanded and had lower generation probabilities than equally common non-associated chains. Most TCR sequences were observed very rarely across donors, whereas some public TCRs were present in many individuals. It was suggested by the authors that the approach could potentially be generalized to other disease states and immunological phenotypes. Because HLA typing was missing for some donors at each locus, association tests included only the typed subset. Cytomegalovirus status was reported to be diagnosed by the classifier with high specificity and sensitivity in both the original and validation cohorts. This cohort had only TCR beta chains sequenced, and the lack of alpha or paired-chain data limited which features could be detected. Most CMV-associated TCR beta chains appeared to be HLA-restricted in a later analysis, and the HLA associations seemed to be driven largely by CMV exposure. Because the 87-base-pair reads could not distinguish some IMGT-functional V segments, including TRBV6-2 and TRBV6-3, those segments were excluded. In a later analysis, TCR association rates were found to vary across HLA loci, with the most associated TCRs seen for DRB1 alleles and the fewest for HLA-C alleles. V-gene and J-gene trimming of TCR beta chains was associated with a missense DCLRE1C variant in a later genetic analysis, and the association was replicated in an independent cohort. In a later analysis, 15,000 to 20,000 TCR beta sequences were associated with specific HLA alleles at a false discovery rate of 0.05. A later genetic analysis reported fewer N-insertions in productive TCRs among donors in an Asian-associated ancestry cluster than the roughly 720-donor mean. Several of the top co-occurrence clusters appeared to be linked to parvovirus B19, influenza, CMV and Epstein-Barr virus, according to a later analysis. In vitro tests confirmed that a few of the cytomegalovirus-associated TCR beta chains recognize cytomegalovirus antigens. Because counts were too low, roughly 17 rarely observed V segments, including chromosome 9 orphons, were left out of the earlier analysis of 587 of the donors. Immune exposure information for the cohort was limited to CMV serostatus. Strong co-occurrence of HLA alleles, especially DR and DQ, made assigning TCR associations to individual alleles difficult. A further reported finding was that TCR beta sequences accurately predicted the HLA-A and HLA-B alleles for most subjects in the first cohort. Linkage disequilibrium might explain the correlated functional status among segregating V segments, but an unknown experimental factor could not be ruled out. The study gave a list of under 200 TCR beta chains associated with cytomegalovirus.

The cohort comprised more than 550 healthy bone marrow donors. All cohort members were sampled while nominally healthy, although unrecorded immune exposures were likely present. The donor tested CMV seronegative and was one of the 352 seronegative cohort members. A peripheral blood sample was collected from each donor, and TCR beta sequencing was performed on peripheral blood mononuclear cells. The Qiagen DNeasy Blood Extraction Kit was used to extract genomic DNA from the blood cell samples. Library generation was performed with the immunoSEQ multiplex PCR assay. For the multiplex PCR, a mixture combining 60 forward primers for TCR Vbeta segments and 13 reverse primers for TCR Jbeta segments was used. A multiplex PCR assay on genomic DNA amplified the CDR3 region of rearranged TCR beta genes. Amplified TCR beta libraries were sequenced as 87-base-pair reads on the Illumina HiSeq System. The paper's processing steps were these. In a later analysis, some 80 million unique TCR beta chains were counted across the roughly 670 repertoires, and approximately 11 million of these chains were shared by at least two donors. To remove PCR and sequencing errors, raw reads were error-corrected and collapsed into unique sequences using a nearest-neighbor algorithm that merged closely related sequences. Alignment of CDR3 sequences to IMGT reference sequences was used to assign V, D and J gene segments. For a sequence to be retained, a match of at least six nucleotides to both a V gene segment and a J gene segment was required. A rearrangement was called productive if the CDR3 had no stop codons and remained in frame with V and J, and every other rearrangement was called non-productive. CDR3 was defined by IMGT convention, running from the second conserved V-encoded cysteine to the conserved J-encoded phenylalanine. The earlier analysis of about 640 of the donors excluded any sequence lacking an unambiguous match to a single V gene segment. In an earlier analysis of approximately 550 of the donors, V segments were called functional above 56.7% productive rearrangements and were called segregating when the between-donor standard deviation exceeded 5%. A statistical classification framework was built to diagnose cytomegalovirus status from the catalog of TCR beta chain sequences. A later analysis assigned V and J genes by comparing TCR nucleotide sequences with IMGT/GENE-DB human TR gene sequences. The TCRdist pipeline was used in a later analysis to assign CDR3 sequences and most-parsimonious VDJ recombination scenarios. In a later analysis, every TCR beta chain was defined by the combination of its CDR3 amino acid sequence and its V-gene family, and reads without a unique V-gene family were dropped. As a way to deal with suspected cross-contamination and a sequencing artifact, a later analysis dropped hundreds of nucleotide sequences that were highly shared and had low generation probability. In a later analysis, a clonal expansion index was calculated for each public chain from normalized within-repertoire ranks of inferred template counts. In a later analysis, generation probabilities were computed with a VDJ recombination model fitted to out-of-frame rearrangements, and the resulting probabilities were checked against IGoR. In a later analysis, TCR-TCR, TCR-HLA and TCR-CMV co-occurrence was scored with hypergeometric tests, and a repertoire-size bias correction was applied to TCR pairs. A later analysis estimated false discovery rates by permuting HLA or CMV assignments 20 times. In a later analysis, co-occurring TCRs were grouped using DBSCAN, with TCRdist sequence similarity added in when clustering inside HLA-allele-positive subsets. For co-occurrence clustering, repertoires with fewer than 30,000 or more than 120,000 public chains were excluded, along with roughly five repertoires with anomalous nucleotide sharing. The clones in this table, taken by TCRdb from immuneACCESS, are in-frame only. Not every clone is retained; where verified, under half of the shortfall comes from an unresolved V gene, and the cause of the rest is unknown. V, J and clone size are those of that table, while D and trimming were read from the DNA. The sample table contains 160,000 or so clones; only one count was recorded for about 80% of them. The ten largest account for under 1.5% of the sample.

This clone has just a few counts. The clone's antigen remains unknown. One base away there is no much larger clone; base qualities are not given. The sample taken for sequencing was PBMCs. The sequence came from a man younger than 45 in good health and CMV-seronegative. The rearrangement joined TRBV11-2 to TRBJ2-7; 7 bases in between match TRBD1. For the CDR3, the sequence is CASSPTGFEQYF. The nucleotide sequence is TGTGCCAGCAGCCCGACAGGGTTCGAGCAGTACTTC.